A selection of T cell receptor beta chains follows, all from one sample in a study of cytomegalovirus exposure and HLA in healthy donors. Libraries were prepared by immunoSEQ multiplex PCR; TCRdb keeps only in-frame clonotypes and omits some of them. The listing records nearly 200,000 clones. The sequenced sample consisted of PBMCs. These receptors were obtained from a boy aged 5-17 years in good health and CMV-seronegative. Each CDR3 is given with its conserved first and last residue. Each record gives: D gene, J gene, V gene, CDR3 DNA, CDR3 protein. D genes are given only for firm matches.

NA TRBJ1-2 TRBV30 TGTGCCTGGAGTCGGGGTGTGGATGGCTACACCTTC CAWSRGVDGYTF
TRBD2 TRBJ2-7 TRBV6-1 TGTGCCAGCAGTCCAAAGACTAGCGGAAAAAACGAGCAGTACTTC CASSPKTSGKNEQYF
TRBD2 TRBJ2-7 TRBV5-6 TGTGCCAGCAGCTGGCTTGGAGCGGGGGGCCGCTACGAGCAGTACTTC CASSWLGAGGRYEQYF
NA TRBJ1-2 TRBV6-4 TGTGCCAGCAGTGAACCGGGACACCCGTTC CASSEPGHPF
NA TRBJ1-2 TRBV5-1 TGCGCCAGCAGCCGCGACAGCAACTATGGCTACACCTTC CASSRDSNYGYTF
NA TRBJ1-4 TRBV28 TGTGCCAGCAGTTTAAAACGACTGAGTAAGGAAAAACTGTTTTTT CASSLKRLSKEKLFF
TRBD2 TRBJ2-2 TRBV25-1 TGTGCCAGCAGGGCTAGCGGGGCACCCACCGGGGAGCTGTTTTTT CASRASGAPTGELFF
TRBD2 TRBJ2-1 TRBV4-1 TGCGCCAGCAGCTTCCCTGGGGGGGTCGCTTGGCAGTTCTTC CASSFPGGVAWQFF
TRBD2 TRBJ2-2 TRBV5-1 TGCGCCAGCCGCAGTCTGGCGGGGGGAGGCACCGGGGAGCTGTTTTTT CASRSLAGGGTGELFF
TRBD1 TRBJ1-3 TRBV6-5 TGTGCCAGCAGATTTGACAGGGGGTCAGCAAACACCATATATTTT CASRFDRGSANTIYF
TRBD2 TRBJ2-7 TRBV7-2 TGTGCCAGCAGCCGATGGGTAGCGGGGGCCAACTACGAGCAGTACTTC CASSRWVAGANYEQYF
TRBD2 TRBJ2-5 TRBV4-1 TGCGCCAGCAGCCTGTCAATAGCGGGAGCCGGAGAGACCCAGTACTTC CASSLSIAGAGETQYF
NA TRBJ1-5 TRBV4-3 TGCGCCAGCAGCCAAGGACAAAATCAGCCCCAGCATTTT CASSQGQNQPQHF
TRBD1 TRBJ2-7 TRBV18 TGTGCCAGCTCACCCGGGGCAGGGGGTCCCTACGAGCAGTACTTC CASSPGAGGPYEQYF
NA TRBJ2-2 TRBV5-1 TGCGCCAGCAGCCTGCGACAAGCGAACACCGGGGAGCTGTTTTTT CASSLRQANTGELFF
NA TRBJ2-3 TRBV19 TGTGCCAGTAGTAGACTTAAGGCCGATACGCAGTATTTT CASSRLKADTQYF
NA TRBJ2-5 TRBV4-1 TGCGCCAGCAGCCAAGTCGGGACTCAAGAGACCCAGTACTTC CASSQVGTQETQYF
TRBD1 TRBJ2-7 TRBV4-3 TGCGCCAGCAGCCAAGATAGGGGGCCCTTCTACGAGCAGTACTTC CASSQDRGPFYEQYF